This T cell receptor (beta chain) is from a study of early T cells in non-severe SARS-CoV-2 infection (dated by TCRdb to the early 2020s). For the wider study: TCR sequencing used bulk RNA from unsorted whole blood, so alpha and beta chains could not be paired. The study at large found these results: VDJdb matching was skewed toward anti-spike CD8 responses and likely underestimated virus-specific expansions, missing private and CD4 specificities.

CDR1 and CDR2, looked up from the germline V gene, are SGHRS and YFSETQ. The CDR3 starts with the cysteine, ends with the phenylalanine, and has 14 residues. Solely the CDR3 DNA is kept, with 42 bases framed from the first base. V gives up 1 base and J gives up 3 bases, and the segment between their germline ends measures 8 bases. Set within a cohort of healthcare workers in London, UK, this nested case-control study involved weekly PCR testing of nasopharyngeal swabs along with blood sampling. Healthcare workers were recruited between 23 and 31 March 2020, during the week of the UK lockdown, and were followed weekly for up to about 15 weeks. In its sample, this clonotype was seen a few times. Its cognate antigen has yet to be identified. Within one base of it there is no much larger clone, and no base qualities were kept. The library was made by 5' RACE. The run used a NextSeq 500. The TCR library protocol attached unique molecular identifiers to individual cDNA molecules to correct for sequencing error and PCR bias. TCR alpha and beta chains were both sequenced, and the abundances of alpha and beta sequences in each sample were closely correlated with each other. The published analysis was carried out like this. Decombinator V4 was used to annotate the V gene, J gene and CDR3 of the TCR sequences. Expanded TCRs were defined as changing significantly between any two time points under a Poisson model with p below 0.0001. TCR abundances were normalised to the total number of TCRs sequenced in each sample and reported as counts per million. TRAV1-2 paired with TRAJ12, TRAJ20 or TRAJ33 defined MAIT TCRs, while TRAV10 paired with TRAJ18 defined iNKT TCRs. VDJdb, accessed 1 November 2021, was searched for CMV, EBV and SARS-CoV-2 annotated TCRs, excluding TCRs annotated for multiple antigens. The public reads were quality trimmed at Q25 with fastp and then assembled into clones with MiXCR by TCRdb, keeping productive beta chains. All rows with the same CDR3 protein become a single entry with the most common DNA and genes. The V and J calls were determined by TCRdb, not by the authors. The sample table lists about 59,000 distinct CDR3 sequences, around 14% of them with a count of one. 9.3% of the sample is taken by the ten largest.

The sequence derives from an adult who was a healthcare worker with PCR-confirmed SARS-CoV-2 infection or an uninfected control (not recorded which). The sequence joins TRBV5-1 to TRBJ1-5; the D segment cannot be called with confidence. The sequenced sample was whole blood, obtained at baseline. For the CDR3, the sequence is CASSLSGVNQPQHF. DNA sequence: TGCGCCAGCAGCTTGTCCGGGGTCAATCAGCCCCAGCATTTT.